Below are 7 T cell receptor beta chains sequenced from a single sample in a study of spatial heterogeneity in lung cancer. TCRdb passed the 5' RACE reads through MiXCR, listing each CDR3 protein once. Among 43,000 or so distinct CDR3 sequences listed, about 6.5% were seen once. Time point of the sample: sample taken at primary tumor resection. The starting material was PBMCs, obtained at surgery. The receptor set was obtained from a female donor with early-stage non-small cell lung cancer.

This clonotype was seen at least ten times. The chain carries TRBV28 and TRBJ2-7, with unresolved D. V lost 3 bases, J lost 7 bases, and 13 bases lay in between. Germline CDR1 is MDHEN and CDR2 is SYDVKM. The CDR3 length is 13 residues. The CDR3 region is CASSFRRDLEQYF. The DNA of the CDR3 is TGTGCCAGCAGTTTCAGGAGAGATTTGGAGCAGTACTTC.

Concerning this clonotype: Being one base from a much bigger clone, this may be a read error. V gene TRBV6-5 combines with J gene TRBJ1-6; D is uncertain. The germline CDR1 and CDR2 sequences are MNHEY and SVGAGI. This CDR3 spans 13 amino acids. The CDR3 loop reads CASSYFYNPPLHF. CDR3 DNA sequence: TGTGCCAGCAGTTATTTCTATAATCCACCCCTCCACTTT.

This clonotype was counted many times. The chain recombines TRBV7-2 with TRBJ1-4; perhaps TRBD1 as D (5 bases). V lost 5 bases, J lost 0 bases, and 16 bases lay in between. CDR1 is SGHTA, CDR2 FQGNSA, per germline. The CDR3 is 17 residues long. The CDR3 sequence is CASSPRGPQSTNEKLFF. The CDR3 nucleotides are TGTGCCAGCAGCCCCCGGGGCCCACAATCAACTAATGAAAAACTGTTTTTT.

Many counts were recorded for this clonotype. This chain links TRBV5-1 with TRBJ2-3, with D tentatively TRBD2 (6 bases). This CDR3 has 14 residues. Germline lookup yields CDR1 SGHRS and CDR2 YFSETQ. The V end lost 0 bases, the J end lost 6 bases, and 11 bases lay between the germline ends. The CDR3 coding sequence is TGCGCCAGCAGCTTGGCAGCGACTAGTGATACGCAGTATTTT. Residues: CASSLAATSDTQYF.

This clonotype was counted many times. This chain links TRBV6-2 or TRBV6-3 with TRBJ2-1; D is uncertain. CDR1 MNHEY and CDR2 SVGEGT come from the germline V gene. The CDR3 is made up of 14 amino acids. V gave up 2 bases and J gave up 3 bases, with 8 bases separating them. Written as DNA, the CDR3 is TGTGCCAGCAGTTACAGTCGGGTCTACAATGAGCAGTTCTTC. Amino acid sequence: CASSYSRVYNEQFF.

CDR3 DNA sequence: TGTGCCAGCGCTGAGGGGAAGAAAAGCACAGATACGCAGTATTTT. Protein sequence: CASAEGKKSTDTQYF. The chain links TRBV11-3 to TRBJ2-3; D could derive from TRBD1 or TRBD2 (5 bases each). The CDR3 spans 15 residues. Trimming cost V 8 bases and J 0 bases, with 15 bases left between them. Germline-derived CDR1 and CDR2 are SGHNT and YENEEA.

This clonotype was found many times. The chain carries TRBV11-2 and TRBJ2-3; TRBD2 matches at 11 bases. Losses at the gene ends were 5 bases for V and 2 bases for J; bases not matched to a gene: 6. Germline CDR1 SGHAT, CDR2 FQNNGV. This CDR3 spans 16 amino acids. CDR3 nucleotides: TGTGCCAGCAGCCCTCGACTAGCGGGGCTCACAGATACGCAGTATTTT. Translating it yields CASSPRLAGLTDTQYF.